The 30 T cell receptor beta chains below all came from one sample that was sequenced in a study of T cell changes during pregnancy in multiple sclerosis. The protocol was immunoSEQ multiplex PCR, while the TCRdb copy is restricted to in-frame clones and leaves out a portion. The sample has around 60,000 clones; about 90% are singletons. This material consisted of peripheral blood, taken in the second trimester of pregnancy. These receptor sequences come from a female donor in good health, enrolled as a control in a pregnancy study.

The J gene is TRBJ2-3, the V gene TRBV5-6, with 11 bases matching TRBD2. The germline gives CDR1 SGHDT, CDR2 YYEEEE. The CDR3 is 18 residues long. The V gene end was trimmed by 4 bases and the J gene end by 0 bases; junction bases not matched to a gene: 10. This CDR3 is CASSRLAGRASSTDTQYF. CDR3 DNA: TGTGCCAGCAGCCGACTAGCGGGGCGAGCCTCTAGCACAGATACGCAGTATTTT. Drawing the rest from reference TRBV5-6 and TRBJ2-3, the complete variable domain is DAGVTQSPTHLIKTRGQQVTLRCSPKSGHDTVSWYQQALGQGPQFIFQYYEEEERQRGNFPDRFSGHQFPNYSSELNVNALLLGDSALYLCASSRLAGRASSTDTQYFGPGTRLTVL.

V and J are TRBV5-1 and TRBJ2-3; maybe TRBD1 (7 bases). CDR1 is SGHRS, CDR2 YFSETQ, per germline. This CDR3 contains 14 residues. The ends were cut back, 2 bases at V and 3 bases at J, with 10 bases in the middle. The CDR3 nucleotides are TGCGCCAGCAGCTTCTCAGGGGGGACAGATACGCAGTATTTT. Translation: CASSFSGGTDTQYF.

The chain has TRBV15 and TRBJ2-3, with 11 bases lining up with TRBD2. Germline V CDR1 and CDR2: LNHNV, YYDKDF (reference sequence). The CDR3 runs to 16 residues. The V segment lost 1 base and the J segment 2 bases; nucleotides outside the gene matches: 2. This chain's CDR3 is CATSRGLAGNTDTQYF. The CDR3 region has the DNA TGTGCCACCAGCAGAGGACTAGCGGGGAACACAGATACGCAGTATTTT.

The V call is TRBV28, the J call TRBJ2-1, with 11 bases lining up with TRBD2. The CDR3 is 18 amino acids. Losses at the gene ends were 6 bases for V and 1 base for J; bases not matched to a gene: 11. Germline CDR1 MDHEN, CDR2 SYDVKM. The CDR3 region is CASRTTSGITSSYNEQFF. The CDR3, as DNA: TGTGCCAGCAGAACGACTAGCGGGATTACTAGTTCCTACAATGAGCAGTTCTTC. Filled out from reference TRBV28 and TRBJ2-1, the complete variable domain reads DVKVTQSSRYLVKRTGEKVFLECVQDMDHENMFWYRQDPGLGLRLIYFSYDVKMKEKGDIPEGYSVSREKKERFSLILESASTNQTSMYLCASRTTSGITSSYNEQFFGPGTRLTVL.

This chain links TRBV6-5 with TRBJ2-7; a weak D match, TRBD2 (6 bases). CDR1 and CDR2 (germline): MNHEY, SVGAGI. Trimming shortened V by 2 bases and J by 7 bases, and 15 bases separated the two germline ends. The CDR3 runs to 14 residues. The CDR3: CASSYGDSLREQYF. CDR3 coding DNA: TGTGCCAGCAGTTACGGGGACTCACTTCGGGAGCAGTACTTC.

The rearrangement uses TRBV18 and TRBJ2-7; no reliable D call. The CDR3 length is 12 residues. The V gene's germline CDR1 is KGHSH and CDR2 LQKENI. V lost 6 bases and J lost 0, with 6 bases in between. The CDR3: CASSPSSYEQYF. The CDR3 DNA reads TGTGCCAGCTCTCCCAGCTCCTACGAGCAGTACTTC.

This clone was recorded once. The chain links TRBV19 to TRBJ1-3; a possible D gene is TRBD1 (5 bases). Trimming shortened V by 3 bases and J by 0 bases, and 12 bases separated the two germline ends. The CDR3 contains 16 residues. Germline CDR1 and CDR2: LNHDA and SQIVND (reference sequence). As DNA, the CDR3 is TGTGCCAGTAGTATTCCCCGGGGGAGCTCTGGAAACACCATATATTTT. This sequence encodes CASSIPRGSSGNTIYF. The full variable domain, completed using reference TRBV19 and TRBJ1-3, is DGGITQSPKYLFRKEGQNVTLSCEQNLNHDAMYWYRQDPGQGLRLIYYSQIVNDFQKGDIAEGYSVSREKKESFPLTVTSAQKNPTAFYLCASSIPRGSSGNTIYFGEGSWLTVV.

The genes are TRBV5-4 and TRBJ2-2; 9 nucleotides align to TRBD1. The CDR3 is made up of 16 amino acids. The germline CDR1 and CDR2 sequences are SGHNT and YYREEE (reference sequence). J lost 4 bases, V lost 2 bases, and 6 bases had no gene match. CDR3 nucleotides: TGTGCCAGCAGCTTCTGGGACAGGGTCGTCACCGGGGAGCTGTTTTTT. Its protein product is CASSFWDRVVTGELFF.

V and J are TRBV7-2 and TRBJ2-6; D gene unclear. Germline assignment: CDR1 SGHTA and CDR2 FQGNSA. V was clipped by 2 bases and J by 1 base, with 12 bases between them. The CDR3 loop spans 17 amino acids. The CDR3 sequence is CASSLNSPRSGANVLTF. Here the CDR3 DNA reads TGTGCCAGCAGCTTAAACTCCCCCCGTTCTGGGGCCAACGTCCTGACTTTC.

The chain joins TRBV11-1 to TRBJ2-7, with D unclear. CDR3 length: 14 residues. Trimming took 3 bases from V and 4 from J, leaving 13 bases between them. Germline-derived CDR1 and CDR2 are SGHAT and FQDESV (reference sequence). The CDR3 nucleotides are TGTGCCAGCAGCTTTCAGGAAAATATTTACGAGCAGTACTTC. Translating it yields CASSFQENIYEQYF.

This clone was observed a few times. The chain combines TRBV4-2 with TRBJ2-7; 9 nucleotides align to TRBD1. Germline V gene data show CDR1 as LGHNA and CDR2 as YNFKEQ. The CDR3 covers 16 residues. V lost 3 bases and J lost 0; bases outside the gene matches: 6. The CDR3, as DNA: TGTGCCAGCAGCCAGGAGACAGGGGGTGGCTCCTACGAGCAGTACTTC. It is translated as CASSQETGGGSYEQYF.

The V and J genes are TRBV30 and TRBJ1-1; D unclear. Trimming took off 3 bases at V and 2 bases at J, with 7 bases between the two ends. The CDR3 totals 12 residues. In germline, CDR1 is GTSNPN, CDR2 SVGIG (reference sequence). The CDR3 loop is CAWRYGNTEAFF. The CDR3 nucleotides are TGTGCCTGGAGATACGGTAACACTGAAGCTTTCTTT.

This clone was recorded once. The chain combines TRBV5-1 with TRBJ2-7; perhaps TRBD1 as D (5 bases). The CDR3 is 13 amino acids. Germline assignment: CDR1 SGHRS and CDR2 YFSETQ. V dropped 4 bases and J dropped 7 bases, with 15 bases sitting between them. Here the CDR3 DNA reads TGCGCCAGCAGCACGGACAAGGGGCTAGAGCAGTACTTC. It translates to CASSTDKGLEQYF.

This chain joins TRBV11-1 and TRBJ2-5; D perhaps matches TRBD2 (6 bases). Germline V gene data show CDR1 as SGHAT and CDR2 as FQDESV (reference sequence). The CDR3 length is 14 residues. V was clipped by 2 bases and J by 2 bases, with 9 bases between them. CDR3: CASSLLANQETQYF. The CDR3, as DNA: TGTGCCAGCAGCTTACTAGCGAATCAAGAGACCCAGTACTTC. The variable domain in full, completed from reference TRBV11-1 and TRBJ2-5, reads EAEVAQSPRYKITEKSQAVAFWCDPISGHATLYWYRQILGQGPELLVQFQDESVVDDSQLPKDRFSAERLKGVDSTLKIQPAELGDSAMYLCASSLLANQETQYFGPGTRLLVL.

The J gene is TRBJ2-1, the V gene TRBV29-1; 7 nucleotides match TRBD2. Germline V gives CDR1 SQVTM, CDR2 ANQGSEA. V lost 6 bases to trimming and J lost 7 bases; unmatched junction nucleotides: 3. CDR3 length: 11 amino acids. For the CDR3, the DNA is TGCAGCGTAGGACTAGAAAATGAGCAGTTCTTC. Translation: CSVGLENEQFF.

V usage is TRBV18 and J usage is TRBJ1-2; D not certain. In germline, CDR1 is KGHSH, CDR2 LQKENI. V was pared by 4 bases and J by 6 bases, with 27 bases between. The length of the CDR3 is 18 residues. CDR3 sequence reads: CASSRNRGMETKGDGYTF. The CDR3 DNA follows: TGTGCCAGCTCACGAAACCGGGGTATGGAGACTAAAGGTGATGGCTACACCTTC.

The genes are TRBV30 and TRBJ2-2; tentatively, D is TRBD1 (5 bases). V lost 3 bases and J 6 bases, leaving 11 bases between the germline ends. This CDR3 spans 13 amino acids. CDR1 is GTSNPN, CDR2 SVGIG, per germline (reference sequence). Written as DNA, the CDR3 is TGTGCCTGGAGATACCTAGGGGCCGGGGAGCTGTTTTTT. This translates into CAWRYLGAGELFF.

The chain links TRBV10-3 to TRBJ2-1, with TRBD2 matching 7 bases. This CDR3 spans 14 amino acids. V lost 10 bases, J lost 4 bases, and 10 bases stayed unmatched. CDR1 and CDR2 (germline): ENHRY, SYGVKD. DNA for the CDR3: TGTGCCACCCTTCCTAGCGGACAATACAATGAGCAGTTCTTC. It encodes CATLPSGQYNEQFF.

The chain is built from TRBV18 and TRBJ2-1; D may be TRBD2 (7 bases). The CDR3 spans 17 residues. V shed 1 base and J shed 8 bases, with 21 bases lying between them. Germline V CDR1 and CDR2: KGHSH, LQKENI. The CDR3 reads CASSPRVITGGLHEQFF. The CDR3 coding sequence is TGTGCCAGCTCACCACGTGTGATAACGGGGGGCCTCCATGAGCAGTTCTTC.

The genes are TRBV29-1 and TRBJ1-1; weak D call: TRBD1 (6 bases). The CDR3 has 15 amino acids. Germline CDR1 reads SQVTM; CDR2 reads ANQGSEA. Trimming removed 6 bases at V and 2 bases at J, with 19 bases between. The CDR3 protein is CSVRGARGANTEAFF. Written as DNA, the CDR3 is TGCAGCGTCCGGGGGGCTCGGGGAGCAAACACTGAAGCTTTCTTT.

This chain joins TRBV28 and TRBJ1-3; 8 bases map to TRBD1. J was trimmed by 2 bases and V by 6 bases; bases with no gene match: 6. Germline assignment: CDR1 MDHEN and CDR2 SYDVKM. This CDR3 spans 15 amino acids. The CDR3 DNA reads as TGTGCCAGCAGCCTCCCGGGACAGGCTGGAAACACCATATATTTT. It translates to CASSLPGQAGNTIYF.

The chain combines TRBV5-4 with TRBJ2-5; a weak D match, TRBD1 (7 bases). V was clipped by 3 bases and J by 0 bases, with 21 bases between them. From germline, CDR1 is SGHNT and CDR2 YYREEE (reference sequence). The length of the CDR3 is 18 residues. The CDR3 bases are TGTGCCAGCAGCTCCCAGGGGGGCGTTATGCCGTACCAAGAGACCCAGTACTTC. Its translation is CASSSQGGVMPYQETQYF.

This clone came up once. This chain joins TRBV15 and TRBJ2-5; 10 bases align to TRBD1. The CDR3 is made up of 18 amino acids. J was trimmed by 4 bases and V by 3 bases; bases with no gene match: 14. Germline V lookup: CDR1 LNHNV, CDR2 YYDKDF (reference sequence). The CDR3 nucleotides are TGTGCCACCAGCAGGAAGGAAGGGACAGGGGTCCGCCGAGAGACCCAGTACTTC. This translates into CATSRKEGTGVRRETQYF. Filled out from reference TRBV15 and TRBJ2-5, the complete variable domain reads DAMVIQNPRYQVTQFGKPVTLSCSQTLNHNVMYWYQQKSSQAPKLLFHYYDKDFNNEADTPDNFQSRRPNTSFCFLDIRSPGLGDTAMYLCATSRKEGTGVRRETQYFGPGTRLLVL.

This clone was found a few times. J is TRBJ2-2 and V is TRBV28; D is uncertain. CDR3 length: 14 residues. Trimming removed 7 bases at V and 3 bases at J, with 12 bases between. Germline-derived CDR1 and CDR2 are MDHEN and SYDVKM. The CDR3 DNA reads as TGTGCCAGCATTTTCACTCCGCACACCGGGGAGCTGTTTTTT. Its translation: CASIFTPHTGELFF.

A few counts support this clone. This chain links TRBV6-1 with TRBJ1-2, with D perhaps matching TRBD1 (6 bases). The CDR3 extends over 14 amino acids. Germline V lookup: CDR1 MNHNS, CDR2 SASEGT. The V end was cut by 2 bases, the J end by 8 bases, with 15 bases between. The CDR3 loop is CASSESRRGGGYTF. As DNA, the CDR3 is TGTGCCAGCAGTGAATCAAGGCGGGGGGGCGGCTACACCTTC.

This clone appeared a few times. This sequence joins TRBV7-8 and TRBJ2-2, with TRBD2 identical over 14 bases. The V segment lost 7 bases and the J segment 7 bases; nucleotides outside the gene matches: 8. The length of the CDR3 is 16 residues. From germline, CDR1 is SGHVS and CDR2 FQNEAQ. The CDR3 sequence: CASKKTSGRANGELFF. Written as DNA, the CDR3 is TGTGCCAGCAAAAAGACTAGCGGGAGGGCAAACGGGGAGCTGTTTTTT.

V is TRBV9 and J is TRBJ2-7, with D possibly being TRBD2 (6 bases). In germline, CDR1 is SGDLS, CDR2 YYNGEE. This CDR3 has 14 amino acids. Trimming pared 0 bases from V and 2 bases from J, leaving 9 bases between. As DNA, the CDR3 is TGTGCCAGCAGCGTAGGGGGGGTCACCTACGAGCAGTACTTC. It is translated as CASSVGGVTYEQYF. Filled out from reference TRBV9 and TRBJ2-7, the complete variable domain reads DSGVTQTPKHLITATGQRVTLRCSPRSGDLSVYWYQQSLDQGLQFLIQYYNGEERAKGNILERFSAQQFPDLHSELNLSSLELGDSALYFCASSVGGVTYEQYFGPGTRLTVT.

The CDR3 DNA reads TGTGCCAGCAGTAGCTACAGGGGACAAAGCACAGATACGCAGTATTTT. The encoded protein is CASSSYRGQSTDTQYF. This chain connects TRBV27 to TRBJ2-3, with 7 bases matching TRBD1. Germline V lookup: CDR1 MNHEY, CDR2 SMNVEV (reference sequence). Trimming at V came to 5 bases and at J to 0 bases, leaving 8 bases not matched to a gene. The CDR3 is 16 amino acids.

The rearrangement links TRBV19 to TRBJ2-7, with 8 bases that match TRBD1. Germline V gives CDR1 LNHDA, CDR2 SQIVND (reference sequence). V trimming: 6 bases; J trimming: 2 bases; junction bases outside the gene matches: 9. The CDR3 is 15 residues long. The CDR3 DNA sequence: TGTGCCAGTAGCCCCAGCCGGGACAGGCCCTACGAGCAGTACTTC. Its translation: CASSPSRDRPYEQYF.

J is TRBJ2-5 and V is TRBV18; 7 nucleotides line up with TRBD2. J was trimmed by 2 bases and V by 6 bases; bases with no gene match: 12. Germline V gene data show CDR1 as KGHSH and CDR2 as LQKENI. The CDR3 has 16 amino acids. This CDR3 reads CASSQNVASGQETQYF. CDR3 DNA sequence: TGTGCCAGCTCCCAAAACGTGGCTAGCGGACAAGAGACCCAGTACTTC.